This T cell receptor (beta chain) was recovered during a study of identical twins. MiXCR was run by TCRdb on the 5' RACE reads, yielding one entry per CDR3 protein. The table has under 300,000 distinct CDR3 sequences, 9.5% to 15% seen once. Germline assignment: CDR1 SGHRS and CDR2 YFSETQ. V was pared by 1 base and J by 5 bases, with 8 bases of the junction left unmatched. The CDR3 is 16 residues long. These records were also assigned to another study, of yellow fever vaccine responses in identical twins.

The sample taken for sequencing was memory (CD45RO+) T cells sorted from blood. The genes are TRBV5-1 and TRBJ2-5; 10 bases are shared with TRBD2. This TCR was sampled from a woman aged 18-29 years in good health. CDR3 sequence reads: CASSLLPSGGAETQYF. In DNA, the CDR3 is TGCGCCAGCAGCTTGCTGCCCAGCGGGGGGGCGGAGACCCAGTACTTC.